The 10 T cell receptor beta chains listed next were all sequenced from one sample in a study of CD4+ T cells in melanoma. Profiled with immunoSEQ multiplex PCR; TCRdb holds only in-frame clones, not every one. The table includes about 11,000 clones, nearly 70% detected once. The sample was cells from a culture (not recorded whether cultured in vitro). These receptors were obtained from a human donor with melanoma.

The rearrangement links TRBV11-1 to TRBJ1-2; tentative D call: TRBD1 (5 bases). The CDR3 loop spans 19 amino acids. CDR1 and CDR2 (germline): SGHAT, FQDESV (reference sequence). V was trimmed by 3 bases and J by 4 bases, leaving 27 bases between them. CDR3 in DNA: TGTGCCAGCAGCTTCGGCCAAGGGGCAGGGAAAGGGGCCTTCTATGGCTACACCTTC. Translating gives CASSFGQGAGKGAFYGYTF. Full variable domain (missing parts from reference TRBV11-1 and TRBJ1-2): EAEVAQSPRYKITEKSQAVAFWCDPISGHATLYWYRQILGQGPELLVQFQDESVVDDSQLPKDRFSAERLKGVDSTLKIQPAELGDSAMYLCASSFGQGAGKGAFYGYTFGSGTRLTVV.

CDR3 DNA: TGTGCCAGCAGCTTGGGAGACAGGCTAGGCACTGAAGCTTTCTTT. Translated, it gives CASSLGDRLGTEAFF. This chain connects TRBV5-4 to TRBJ1-1; the D gene is possibly TRBD1 (6 bases). V gave up 0 bases and J gave up 4 bases, with 13 bases separating them. Germline V gene sequence: CDR1 SGHNT, CDR2 YYREEE (reference sequence). This CDR3 region has 15 residues.

The genes are TRBV5-1 and TRBJ2-5; D not resolved. The DNA matches TRBJ2-7 better at its end, which makes the J call doubtful. Germline V gives CDR1 SGHRS, CDR2 YFSETQ. The CDR3 has 13 amino acids. This CDR3 is CASSLVVSNEQYF. The CDR3 nucleotides are TGCGCCAGCAGCTTGGTTGTCAGCAACGAGCAGTACTTC.

The rearrangement uses TRBV18 and TRBJ1-1, with D uncertain. This CDR3 is built from 13 residues. Germline CDR1 reads KGHSH; CDR2 reads LQKENI. The V gene lost 4 bases and the J gene lost 1 base, with 7 bases spanning the gap. The CDR3 loop reads CASSLSPNTEAFF. CDR3 nucleotides: TGTGCCAGCTCACTTTCCCCGAACACTGAAGCTTTCTTT.

The chain links TRBV4-1 to TRBJ2-4; tentatively, D is TRBD2 (6 bases). Trimming took 0 bases from V and 1 from J, leaving 13 bases between them. The CDR3 covers 17 residues. Per germline, CDR1 MGHRA and CDR2 YSYEKL. For the CDR3, the DNA is TGCGCCAGCAGCCAAGATCGGGGGAGCGGGGCCAAAAACATTCAGTACTTC. Translation: CASSQDRGSGAKNIQYF.

This clone is categorized as medium-sized. J is TRBJ2-7 and V is TRBV5-1; D might be TRBD1 (5 bases). V dropped 4 bases and J dropped 2 bases, with 10 bases sitting between them. The CDR3 has 13 amino acids. Germline V lookup: CDR1 SGHRS, CDR2 YFSETQ. CDR3 sequence reads: CASSRQQAYEQYF. CDR3 DNA: TGCGCCAGCAGCCGTCAACAGGCCTACGAGCAGTACTTC.

The gene calls are TRBV27 and TRBJ2-7; 8 nucleotides align to TRBD2. The CDR3 extends over 16 amino acids. The trim removed 2 bases at V and 4 bases at J, leaving 10 bases unmatched. The germline CDR1 and CDR2 sequences are MNHEY and SMNVEV (reference sequence). The CDR3 sequence: CASSLRRGLAGYEQYF. The DNA of the CDR3 is TGTGCCAGCAGTTTACGGCGGGGGCTAGCGGGTTACGAGCAGTACTTC.

The chain recombines TRBV19 with TRBJ1-3; D not resolved. Germline V lookup: CDR1 LNHDA, CDR2 SQIVND (reference sequence). Trimming removed 7 bases from V and 0 bases from J, with 13 bases in between. This CDR3 has 15 residues. This CDR3 reads CASTKDGVSGNTIYF. CDR3 DNA: TGTGCCAGTACAAAGGACGGCGTCTCTGGAAACACCATATATTTT.

The J gene is TRBJ2-3, the V gene TRBV7-3; D is undetermined. Germline V CDR1 and CDR2: SGHTA, FQGTGA. V was clipped by 3 bases and J by 2 bases, with 6 bases between them. This CDR3 has 13 residues. The CDR3 sequence is CASSFTATDTQYF. The CDR3 region has the DNA TGTGCCAGCAGCTTCACAGCCACAGATACGCAGTATTTT.

The chain carries TRBV28 and TRBJ2-3; no reliable D call. The CDR3 is 13 amino acids. CDR1 is MDHEN, CDR2 SYDVKM, per germline. Trimming took 8 bases from V and 0 from J, leaving 9 bases between them. The CDR3 loop is CASSAASTDTQYF. The CDR3 bases are TGTGCCAGCTCGGCGGCTAGCACAGATACGCAGTATTTT.